Listed here are 7 T cell receptor beta chains from one sample, sequenced in a study of spatial heterogeneity in lung cancer (dated 2019 in TCRdb). Broader findings and caveats from the paper: The tumor nonsynonymous mutation count correlated with the number of expanded intratumoral alpha and beta TCRs.

These receptors lack a known antigen. To prepare the library, 5' RACE was applied. The instrument was a NextSeq 500. TCRdb redid the processing of the public reads, applying fastp at Q25 and MiXCR, and retained in-frame beta chains. Rows with a matching CDR3 protein are joined into one entry that keeps the most common DNA and genes. The sample profile shows around 15,000 distinct CDR3 sequences; approximately 7% of them were found once. The leading ten clones occupy about 19% of the sample. This sample's time point label indicates: sample taken at primary tumor resection. The sequenced sample was lung tumor tissue, obtained at surgery. These receptors came from a female donor with early-stage non-small cell lung cancer.

In the case of this clonotype: This beta chain is a stray sequence in a library constructed for alpha chains; its clone size is not meaningful. The chain couples TRBV24-1 to TRBJ1-2; 8 nucleotides line up with TRBD1. The CDR3 length is 15 residues. V dropped 6 bases and J dropped 6; count of bases not matched to a gene: 11. Germline loops: CDR1 KGHDR, CDR2 SFDVKD. The CDR3 sequence: CATSFSGTGADGYTF. DNA of the CDR3: TGTGCCACCAGTTTTTCCGGGACAGGAGCGGATGGCTACACCTTC.

The sample holds many counts of this clonotype. A library made for alpha chains picked up this beta chain off target, so its size means little. V usage is TRBV27 and J usage is TRBJ2-2; no clear D gene. V was trimmed by 5 bases and J by 4 bases, leaving 14 bases between them. The CDR3 length is 15 residues. Germline loops: CDR1 MNHEY, CDR2 SMNVEV (reference sequence). Here the CDR3 DNA reads TGTGCCAGCAGTGGGTTCGATTTAATCACCGGGGAGCTGTTTTTT. Protein product: CASSGFDLITGELFF.

In this sample, this clonotype turned up many times. Since the library was made to target alpha chains, this beta chain is a stray read and its abundance is not meaningful. The chain combines TRBV12-3 or TRBV12-4 with TRBJ2-4; D is unclear. Trimming took 6 bases from V and 6 from J, leaving 9 bases between them. This CDR3 comprises 12 residues. Written as DNA, the CDR3 is TGTGCCAGCAGGGTAGGGATAAACATTCAGTACTTC. This gives the protein CASRVGINIQYF.

This clonotype was detected many times. Little can be read into the size of this beta chain, an off-target read in a library designed for alpha chains. This chain joins TRBV27 and TRBJ1-2; 7 bases fit TRBD1. Losses at the gene ends were 4 bases for V and 6 bases for J; bases not matched to a gene: 14. Germline V gene sequence: CDR1 MNHEY, CDR2 SMNVEV (reference sequence). The CDR3 has 16 amino acids. CDR3 amino acids: CASSSIRQGVDHGYTF. The DNA of the CDR3 is TGTGCCAGCAGTTCAATCCGACAGGGCGTGGATCATGGCTACACCTTC.

At least ten counts were recorded for this clonotype. This beta chain is an unintended read in a library built for alpha chains; its size means little. The V call is TRBV6-2 or TRBV6-3, the J call TRBJ2-1, with 7 positions matching TRBD1. V lost 7 bases, J lost 9 bases, and 15 bases stayed unmatched. This CDR3 region has 15 residues. CDR1 and CDR2 (germline): MNHEY, SVGEGT. CDR3 nucleotide sequence: TGTGCCAGCACCGAGATAAGGGGGCAACAGCGTGAGCAGTTCTTC. This gives the protein CASTEIRGQQREQFF.

This clonotype was seen many times. Since it is a stray read in a library aimed at alpha chains, this beta chain has a size that is not meaningful. The chain joins TRBV6-6 to TRBJ2-2, with TRBD1 identical over 8 bases. This CDR3 is 14 amino acids long. From germline, CDR1 is MNHNY and CDR2 SVGAGI (reference sequence). The ends lost 2 bases at V and 7 bases at J; junction bases unmatched: 3. CDR3 in amino acids: CASSYDGTGGELFF. CDR3 nucleotide sequence: TGTGCCAGCAGTTACGATGGGACAGGCGGGGAGCTGTTTTTT.

A remark on this clonotype: This beta chain was picked up by a library intended for alpha chains and is off target, so its count carries little meaning. This chain joins TRBV9 and TRBJ1-2, with 8 bases matching TRBD1. Germline lookup yields CDR1 SGDLS and CDR2 YYNGEE. Losses at the gene ends were 0 bases for V and 4 bases for J; bases not matched to a gene: 11. This CDR3 is built from 17 residues. CDR3 loop: CASSVDQGARGAYGYTF. As DNA, the CDR3 is TGTGCCAGCAGCGTAGATCAGGGGGCGCGAGGGGCCTATGGCTACACCTTC. Complete variable domain (other parts from reference TRBV9 and TRBJ1-2): DSGVTQTPKHLITATGQRVTLRCSPRSGDLSVYWYQQSLDQGLQFLIQYYNGEERAKGNILERFSAQQFPDLHSELNLSSLELGDSALYFCASSVDQGARGAYGYTFGSGTRLTVV.